This T cell receptor beta chain was captured by sequencing in a study of cytomegalovirus exposure and HLA in healthy donors. The CDR3 length is 13 residues. J lost 4 bases, V lost 4 bases, and 3 bases had no gene match. Germline V CDR1 and CDR2: MNHEY, SVGAGI. PCR used 60 Vbeta primers and 13 Jbeta primers. The method was immunoSEQ multiplex PCR; TCRdb's version includes in-frame clones alone and lacks a portion of them. There are some 120,000 clones in the sample; 81% occur only once, and 3% to 4% lies in the top ten. Sequencing used PBMCs. The J gene is TRBJ1-2, the V gene TRBV6-5; 7 nucleotides agree with TRBD1. This sequence originates from a woman aged 25 to 45 in good health and CMV-seronegative. The CDR3 sequence is CASSFPGGYGYTF. In nucleotides, the CDR3 is TGTGCCAGCAGTTTCCCAGGGGGCTATGGCTACACCTTC.